This is a list of T cell receptor beta chains from one sample in a study of cytomegalovirus exposure and HLA in healthy donors. The table came from immunoSEQ multiplex PCR; TCRdb's copy has only in-frame clones and leaves some out. The sample has about 360,000 clones; more than 80% are singletons. The sequencing sample was made of PBMCs. Every receptor here comes from a woman under 30 in good health and CMV-seronegative. Both conserved end residues are part of each CDR3. The D gene is left open where the match is weak. For some rows the clone size is stated as once, few or many, or as a class when expanded; others skip it.

>TRBJ1-6|.|TRBV30|.
TGTGCCGGCGGGGCGTTTTCTAATTCACCCCTCCACTTT
CAGGAFSNSPLHF
>TRBJ2-7|TRBD1|TRBV4-1|once
TGCGCCAGCAGCCCGACAGGGGTCCACGAGCAGTACTTC
CASSPTGVHEQYF
>TRBJ2-2|TRBD2|TRBV5-4|.
TGTGCCAGCAGCTTGGGTGCGGGAGTGTCTAACACCGGGGAGCTGTTTTTT
CASSLGAGVSNTGELFF
>TRBJ1-1|.|TRBV6-6|.
TGTGCCAGCAGACAAGATATTGAAGCTTTCTTT
CASRQDIEAFF
>TRBJ2-1|.|TRBV7-8|.
TGTGCCAGCAGCTCGGCGGGAAACAATGAGCAGTTCTTC
CASSSAGNNEQFF
>TRBJ2-2|.|TRBV7-9|.
TGTGCCAGCAGTCTCGGGGACTCCTACACCGGGGAGCTGTTTTTT
CASSLGDSYTGELFF
>TRBJ1-2|.|TRBV27|.
TGTGCCAGCAGTTTATCGCCACAGGGATACCTCTACACCTTC
CASSLSPQGYLYTF
>TRBJ2-5|.|TRBV11-2|.
TGTGCCAGCAACCCGGGAAGGGATCCCGAAGGAGAGACCCAGTACTTC
CASNPGRDPEGETQYF
>TRBJ2-7|TRBD1|TRBV15|.
TGTGCCACCAGCAGAGATAGGGACAGGGACGAGCAGTACTTC
CATSRDRDRDEQYF
>TRBJ2-1|.|TRBV11-3|.
TGTGCCAGCAGCCCGGGACTGGGGACGGGGCAGTTCTTC
CASSPGLGTGQFF
>TRBJ2-2|TRBD1|TRBV9|.
TGTGCCAGCAGCGTAGTAGGGGGCGTCGCGGACACCGGGGAGCTGTTTTTT
CASSVVGGVADTGELFF
>TRBJ2-1|.|TRBV4-1|few
TGCGCCAGCAGCCAGGAGGCCCGTGAGCAGTTCTTC
CASSQEAREQFF
>TRBJ2-1|TRBD2|TRBV11-2|.
TGTGCCAGCAGCCAACTAGCGGGGAGGGTCAATGAGCAGTTCTTC
CASSQLAGRVNEQFF
>TRBJ1-2|.|TRBV1|.
TGCACCAGCAGCCAGACAGAGAGCCGGGCTTCTGGCTACACCTTC
CTSSQTESRASGYTF
>TRBJ2-1|.|TRBV7-7|once
TGTGCCAGCAGCGTAGGGGGAGGACGGTACAATGAGCAGTTCTTC
CASSVGGGRYNEQFF
>TRBJ2-2|.|TRBV5-4|once
TGTGCCAGCAGCCTATCTCCGGGCGGGACCGGGGAGCTGTTTTTT
CASSLSPGGTGELFF
>TRBJ1-5|TRBD1|TRBV6-1|.
TGTGCCAGCAGTGACCGACAGGGCTACGATCAGCCCCAGCATTTT
CASSDRQGYDQPQHF
>TRBJ1-3|.|TRBV6-1|.
TGTGCCAGCAGGGCAAACTCTGGAAACACCATATATTTT
CASRANSGNTIYF
>TRBJ2-7|TRBD2|TRBV27|once
TGTGCCAGCACTAGCGGGAAGGCCGAGCAGTACTTC
CASTSGKAEQYF
>TRBJ2-7|TRBD1|TRBV5-6|.
TGTGCCAGCAGCCGGGGACAGGTCTACGAGCAGTACTTC
CASSRGQVYEQYF
>TRBJ2-6|TRBD1|TRBV2|few
TGTGCCAGCAGGGCCGACAGGGCTGGGGCCAACGTCCTGACTTTC
CASRADRAGANVLTF
>TRBJ2-2|.|TRBV2|.
TGTGCCAGCAGTGAAGCGCAGACAGCGAGACTGAACACCGGGGAGCTGTTTTTT
CASSEAQTARLNTGELFF
>TRBJ1-6|.|TRBV6-5|.
TGTGCCAGCAGTTACCGGGCAGGGCATAGTAATTCACCCCTCCACTTT
CASSYRAGHSNSPLHF
>TRBJ2-1|TRBD1|TRBV4-1|.
TGCGCCAGCAGCCAAGAAAGGGGTAGGGGGACAGGCTCCTACAATGAGCAGTTCTTC
CASSQERGRGTGSYNEQFF
>TRBJ2-5|.|TRBV2|.
TGTGCCAGCAGTGAAGAACTAGCTCTGGGGGAGACCCAGTACTTC
CASSEELALGETQYF
>TRBJ2-5|.|TRBV5-1|.
TGCGCCAGCAGCTTGGCACGTTGGCGGGAAGGCGGAGAGACCCAGTACTTC
CASSLARWREGGETQYF
>TRBJ1-3|.|TRBV5-1|few
TGCGCCAGCAGCTTAGGAGTGGAGGGAAACACCATATATTTT
CASSLGVEGNTIYF
>TRBJ2-7|TRBD1|TRBV19|.
TGTGCCAGTGGGGACAGGGTCTACGAGCAGTACTTC
CASGDRVYEQYF
>TRBJ2-1|TRBD2|TRBV2|.
TGTGCCAGCAGTGAGCGGGGGATCTCCTACAATGAGCAGTTCTTC
CASSERGISYNEQFF
>TRBJ2-1|TRBD2|TRBV15|.
TGTGCCACCAGCAGAGATTGGGGACTAGCGGGGAACTACAATGAGCAGTTCTTC
CATSRDWGLAGNYNEQFF
>TRBJ1-1|TRBD1|TRBV6-5|.
TGTGCCAGCAGTTGGCGCAGGGGGCAGGGTGAAGCTTTCTTT
CASSWRRGQGEAFF
>TRBJ1-2|TRBD1|TRBV28|few
TGTGCCAGCCAACTAGGGGACAGAGCCTACACCTTC
CASQLGDRAYTF
>TRBJ1-2|.|TRBV18|.
TGTGCCAGCTCACCACAGGAACAGGGAAATGTTTTTGGCTACACCTTC
CASSPQEQGNVFGYTF
>TRBJ1-4|.|TRBV6-6|.
TGTGCCAGCAGTTACGCTTACAGGGTGGACGAAAAACTGTTTTTT
CASSYAYRVDEKLFF
>TRBJ1-2|TRBD1|TRBV28|.
TGTGCCAGCACCACACAGGGGGCTGGCTACACCTTC
CASTTQGAGYTF
>TRBJ1-4|.|TRBV27|.
TGTGCCAGCAGTCAGGGGATAACTAATGAAAAACTGTTTTTT
CASSQGITNEKLFF
>TRBJ2-5|TRBD2|TRBV6-5|.
TGTGCCAGCAGTTACAGGGGAGGGAGGAAGACCCAGTACTTC
CASSYRGGRKTQYF
>TRBJ2-1|.|TRBV9|.
TGTGCCAGCAGCGTAGACCCTAAAGGGGATGAGCAGTTCTTC
CASSVDPKGDEQFF
>TRBJ2-7|TRBD1|TRBV5-6|.
TGTGCCAGCAGCTACGGGACAGAGCTTTACGAGCAGTACTTC
CASSYGTELYEQYF
>TRBJ2-7|TRBD2|TRBV5-4|.
TGTGCCAGCAGCTTGAGGGCAGGGGGGGGACTAGCGAAGACCTACGAGCAGTACTTC
CASSLRAGGGLAKTYEQYF
>TRBJ2-7|TRBD1|TRBV10-2|.
TGCGCCAGCAGCTACACAGGGGGCGCCTACGAGCAGTACTTC
CASSYTGGAYEQYF
>TRBJ2-5|.|TRBV5-6|.
TGTGCCAGCAGCTTGGGTTTCTACCAAGAGACCCAGTACTTC
CASSLGFYQETQYF
>TRBJ1-5|TRBD1|TRBV28|.
TGTGCCAGCGGGACAGGGGTAGGACAGCCCCAGCATTTT
CASGTGVGQPQHF
>TRBJ2-7|TRBD1|TRBV4-1|.
TGCGCCAGCAGCTTTCGGACAGGGGTGACCTACGAGCAGTACTTC
CASSFRTGVTYEQYF
>TRBJ1-2|TRBD1|TRBV6-5|.
TGTGCCAGCAGTTCCGTAGGGGGCCCCTATGGCTACACCTTC
CASSSVGGPYGYTF
>TRBJ2-2|.|TRBV5-4|.
TGTGCCAGCAGCTTGGGAGGTGGAGGGGCTACCGGGGAGCTGTTTTTT
CASSLGGGGATGELFF